Here is one TCR beta chain with its context. The antigen is not known. The method was immunoSEQ multiplex PCR; TCRdb's version includes in-frame clones alone and lacks a portion of them. The profile covers some 83,000 clones, with approximately 86% appearing a single time and approximately 2% taken by the ten largest. This CDR3 comprises 14 residues. Germline V lookup: CDR1 SGHRS, CDR2 YFSETQ. Trimming took off 4 bases at V and 6 bases at J, with 17 bases between the two ends. The sample is drawn from a study of OX40 agonist ivuxolimab in advanced cancers. Study-level background: Patients were roughly 87% male with ages roughly 23 to 79, mean 60. Study-wide results and caveats: Antigen specificity was not determined for the expanded peripheral T cells.

The source material was CD4+ or CD8+ T cells sorted from blood, sampled in a trial of the OX40 agonist ivuxolimab. The TCR sequence derives from an adult with an advanced solid tumor such as melanoma, head and neck, liver or kidney cancer. The chain employs TRBV5-1 and TRBJ2-7; D might be TRBD2 (5 bases). CDR3 coding DNA: TGCGCCAGCAGCCCGGCGGGTAATCGAGGCGAGCAGTACTTC. It specifies CASSPAGNRGEQYF.